These 30 T cell receptor beta chains share one sample of origin, sequenced in a study of cytomegalovirus exposure and HLA in healthy donors. Sequencing was performed with immunoSEQ multiplex PCR; in TCRdb, only in-frame clones are kept and a portion is missing. The sample includes roughly 150,000 clones, over 85% of them seen just once. The sequenced sample was PBMCs. Receptors originate from a woman between 18 and 29 years old in good health and CMV-seropositive.

CDR3 DNA: TGTGCCAGCAGACAGAGGGAGGGTTTCTACGAGCAGTACTTC. This codes for CASRQREGFYEQYF. This rearrangement joins TRBV28 to TRBJ2-7, with 7 nucleotides matching TRBD2. The CDR3 runs to 14 residues. CDR1 is MDHEN and CDR2 is SYDVKM in the germline V gene. Trimming took 6 bases from V and 3 from J; bases not matched to a gene: 8. The full variable domain, rest sourced from reference TRBV28 and TRBJ2-7, is DVKVTQSSRYLVKRTGEKVFLECVQDMDHENMFWYRQDPGLGLRLIYFSYDVKMKEKGDIPEGYSVSREKKERFSLILESASTNQTSMYLCASRQREGFYEQYFGPGTRLTVT.

This clone was observed a single time. This rearrangement joins TRBV25-1 to TRBJ2-3, with D perhaps matching TRBD2 (5 bases). Trimming removed 4 bases from V and 2 bases from J, with 16 bases in between. CDR1 is MGHDK, CDR2 SYGVNS, per germline. The CDR3 covers 16 residues. CDR3 amino acids: CASSGPPVAITDTQYF. The CDR3 nucleotides are TGTGCCAGCAGTGGCCCTCCGGTAGCGATCACAGATACGCAGTATTTT.

The chain combines TRBV18 with TRBJ2-2, with 9 bases that match TRBD1. The CDR3 runs 15 residues. V shed 2 bases and J 6 bases; nucleotides not matched to a gene: 4. The germline CDR1 and CDR2 sequences are KGHSH and LQKENI. DNA of the CDR3: TGTGCCAGCTCACCAATGGGACAGGGTTCCGGGGAGCTGTTTTTT. Residues: CASSPMGQGSGELFF.

The rearrangement joins TRBV5-1 to TRBJ2-7; the match to TRBD2 covers 11 bases. The J segment lost 1 base and the V segment lost 1 base, leaving 10 bases of the junction unmatched. The CDR3 loop spans 18 amino acids. Per the germline V gene, CDR1 is SGHRS and CDR2 is YFSETQ. The CDR3 DNA reads as TGCGCCAGCAGCTTGTCCGTGACTAGCGGGACATGGTCCTACGAGCAGTACTTC. This encodes CASSLSVTSGTWSYEQYF.

The chain carries TRBV19 and TRBJ1-5; D gene ambiguous. Germline V gives CDR1 LNHDA, CDR2 SQIVND (reference sequence). V was shortened by 2 bases and J by 3 bases, with 20 bases between the two germline ends. The CDR3 extends over 18 amino acids. CDR3 DNA: TGTGCCAGTAGTATACGCGGACTCTTCGACAAGGTCAATCAGCCCCAGCATTTT. This gives the protein CASSIRGLFDKVNQPQHF.

The chain is built from TRBV7-9 and TRBJ1-2; TRBD1 is a possible D gene (5 bases). Germline V gene lookup returns CDR1 SEHNR and CDR2 FQNEAQ (reference sequence). CDR3 length: 13 residues. V was cut by 5 bases and J by 8 bases, with 15 bases left in between. The CDR3 sequence: CASSQPGGYGYTF. In nucleotides, the CDR3 is TGTGCCAGCAGCCAACCCGGGGGGTACGGCTACACCTTC.

The chain uses TRBV2 and TRBJ2-3; 10 bases fit TRBD1. J was trimmed by 2 bases and V by 2 bases; bases with no gene match: 7. The CDR3 runs 17 residues. Per the germline V gene, CDR1 is SNHLY and CDR2 is FYNNEI. The CDR3 sequence is CASSELPGQGTTDTQYF. In DNA form, the CDR3 reads TGTGCCAGCAGTGAACTTCCGGGACAGGGGACCACAGATACGCAGTATTTT.

This clone was observed a handful of times. The chain employs TRBV4-2 and TRBJ2-7, with TRBD2 matching over 14 bases. Germline V gene sequence: CDR1 LGHNA, CDR2 YNFKEQ. The CDR3 is 17 residues long. The trim removed 3 bases at V and 4 bases at J, leaving 8 bases unmatched. The CDR3, as DNA: TGTGCCAGCAGCCACGTTGGGACTAGCGGGAGTTCATACGAGCAGTACTTC. It is translated as CASSHVGTSGSSYEQYF.

The rearrangement uses TRBV7-6 and TRBJ2-1; no reliable D call. Germline-derived CDR1 and CDR2 are SGHVS and FNYEAQ. This CDR3 comprises 14 residues. V lost 6 bases to trimming and J lost 4 bases, with 13 bases between them. CDR3 residues: CASSTTTLYNEQFF. Here the CDR3 DNA reads TGTGCCAGCAGTACCACAACCCTTTACAATGAGCAGTTCTTC.

The rearrangement joins TRBV28 to TRBJ2-7, with 8 bases identical to TRBD2. V gave up 4 bases and J gave up 2 bases; unmatched junction bases: 13. This CDR3 contains 17 residues. Germline V gene data show CDR1 as MDHEN and CDR2 as SYDVKM. As DNA, the CDR3 is TGTGCCAGCAGTTCCCTTATGTTAGCGGGACCAACCTACGAGCAGTACTTC. This gives the protein CASSSLMLAGPTYEQYF.

This clone is a singleton in its sample. The V gene is TRBV21-1, the J gene TRBJ2-7; the table's D call of TRBD1 was not tested on the DNA. TRBV21-1 is termed a pseudogene. The CDR3 length is 10 residues. The CDR3: CASSKKSWAF. The CDR3 nucleotides read TGTGCCAGCAGCAAAAAGTCCTGGGCCTTC.

V is TRBV30 and J is TRBJ2-1; TRBD2 matches at 9 bases. With 0 bases clipped from V and 6 bases from J, the junction kept 6 bases outside the gene matches. From germline, CDR1 is GTSNPN and CDR2 SVGIG (reference sequence). The length of the CDR3 is 15 residues. Here the CDR3 DNA reads TGTGCCTGGAGTGTACAGCGACTAGCGGTCAATGAGCAGTTCTTC. Translated: CAWSVQRLAVNEQFF.

V is TRBV28 and J is TRBJ1-2; 8 positions agree with TRBD1. Trimming took 3 bases from V and 5 from J; bases not matched to a gene: 5. Germline CDR1 MDHEN, CDR2 SYDVKM. The CDR3 loop spans 14 amino acids. CDR3 amino acids: CASSFGRGPYGYTF. The CDR3 DNA sequence: TGTGCCAGCAGTTTTGGCAGGGGGCCTTATGGCTACACCTTC.

The chain combines TRBV10-3 with TRBJ2-1; TRBD1 matches at 8 bases. V was pared by 8 bases and J by 5 bases, with 11 bases of the junction left unmatched. Germline lookup yields CDR1 ENHRY and CDR2 SYGVKD. The length of the CDR3 is 15 residues. The CDR3 DNA sequence: TGTGCCATCGGGAACAGGGGGACGACCAACAATGAGCAGTTCTTC. Translated: CAIGNRGTTNNEQFF.

The chain is built from TRBV7-2 and TRBJ2-7, with 9 bases lining up with TRBD2. The V segment lost 7 bases and the J segment 6 bases; nucleotides outside the gene matches: 10. The CDR3 loop spans 14 amino acids. Germline loops: CDR1 SGHTA, CDR2 FQGNSA. DNA for the CDR3: TGTGCCAGCACAACCCGACTAGCGGTCCCCGAGCAGTACTTC. Protein product: CASTTRLAVPEQYF.

The chain has TRBV6-5 and TRBJ2-5; 9 bases map to TRBD2. Germline V gene sequence: CDR1 MNHEY, CDR2 SVGAGI. Trimming removed 0 bases from V and 8 bases from J; junction bases left unmatched: 10. The CDR3 is 16 amino acids. The CDR3 reads CASSYSVSSGKGTQYF. CDR3 coding DNA: TGTGCCAGCAGTTACTCGGTCTCTAGCGGGAAAGGTACCCAGTACTTC.

The table lists this clone with a count of one. The gene calls are TRBV28 and TRBJ1-2, with D possibly being TRBD1 (5 bases). CDR1 and CDR2 from the germline V gene are MDHEN and SYDVKM. The V gene lost 4 bases and the J gene lost 2 bases, with 14 bases spanning the gap. CDR3 size: 15 residues. The CDR3 DNA reads as TGTGCCAGCAGTTCCCCAGGGATTCCCAACTATGGCTACACCTTC. Its protein is CASSSPGIPNYGYTF.

The chain recombines TRBV4-2 with TRBJ2-5; tentatively, D is TRBD2 (5 bases). Trimming stripped 4 bases from V and 5 bases from J, with 14 bases between. Germline V gene lookup returns CDR1 LGHNA and CDR2 YNFKEQ. CDR3 size: 14 residues. The CDR3 DNA is TGTGCCAGCAGCCCAGCTATTCCGGGGGAGACCCAGTACTTC. Translation: CASSPAIPGETQYF.

This clone was observed once. This chain uses TRBV5-6 with TRBJ2-4; D is unclear. Per the germline V gene, CDR1 is SGHDT and CDR2 is YYEEEE. V lost 2 bases and J 6 bases, leaving 6 bases between the germline ends. CDR3 length equals 12 residues. The CDR3 is CASSFTGNIQYF. For the CDR3, the DNA is TGTGCCAGCAGCTTTACGGGAAACATTCAGTACTTC.

For this clone: One end of the junction varies from germline; a read error may be responsible. J is TRBJ2-2 and V is TRBV7-7, with D maybe TRBD2 (6 bases). Germline CDR1 is SSHAT and CDR2 is FNYEAQ (reference sequence). The CDR3 length is 15 residues. Written as DNA, the CDR3 is TGTGCTAGCAGCCCGAGCGGGCCTACCACCGGGGAGCTGTTTTTT. Its protein product is CASSPSGPTTGELFF.

The chain uses TRBV5-4 and TRBJ2-1; 7 bases agree with TRBD2. CDR3 length: 14 residues. J gave up 4 bases and V 3 bases, and 4 bases lay outside the gene matches. The germline CDR1 and CDR2 sequences are SGHNT and YYREEE (reference sequence). The chain's CDR3 is CASSSGTIYNEQFF. The DNA of the CDR3 is TGTGCCAGCAGCTCCGGGACTATATACAATGAGCAGTTCTTC. Combining the CDR3 with reference TRBV5-4 and TRBJ2-1 gives the whole variable domain ETGVTQSPTHLIKTRGQQVTLRCSSQSGHNTVSWYQQALGQGPQFIFQYYREEENGRGNFPPRFSGLQFPNYSSELNVNALELDDSALYLCASSSGTIYNEQFFGPGTRLTVL.

J is TRBJ1-4 and V is TRBV5-8; D gene unclear. The length of the CDR3 is 13 residues. V lost 0 bases, J lost 8 bases, and 8 bases lay in between. Germline V gene lookup returns CDR1 SGHTS and CDR2 YDEGEE. In DNA form, the CDR3 reads TGTGCCAGCAGCTTGGCCTCGGGAGAAAAACTGTTTTTT. It encodes CASSLASGEKLFF.

This clone was seen only once. CDR3 DNA: TGTGCCAGCAGCGTAGCGCAGGGTGTAACAGATACGCAGTATTTT. The encoded protein is CASSVAQGVTDTQYF. The V gene is TRBV9, the J gene TRBJ2-3; tentative D call: TRBD1 (5 bases). Germline V gene sequence: CDR1 SGDLS, CDR2 YYNGEE. The CDR3 totals 15 residues. V lost 0 bases to trimming and J lost 3 bases, with 11 bases between them. Drawing the rest from reference TRBV9 and TRBJ2-3, the complete variable domain is DSGVTQTPKHLITATGQRVTLRCSPRSGDLSVYWYQQSLDQGLQFLIQYYNGEERAKGNILERFSAQQFPDLHSELNLSSLELGDSALYFCASSVAQGVTDTQYFGPGTRLTVL.

V usage is TRBV21-1 and J usage is TRBJ2-7; the table's D gene call, TRBD2, was not cross checked with the DNA. TRBV21-1 is classified as a pseudogene. This CDR3 has 13 residues. The CDR3 DNA is TGTGCCAGCAGCATAGCGGGAGTACCCGAGCAGTACTTC. This gives the protein CASSIAGVPEQYF.

This clone was found once. This chain connects TRBV5-1 to TRBJ1-1; 12 bases are shared with TRBD1. Germline CDR1 is SGHRS and CDR2 is YFSETQ. The junction had 7 bases not matched to a gene; V was cut back by 4 bases and J by 3 bases. The CDR3 has 16 amino acids. This CDR3 is CASSSAGTGGYTEAFF. In nucleotides, the CDR3 is TGCGCCAGCAGCAGTGCCGGGACAGGGGGCTACACTGAAGCTTTCTTT.

The chain combines TRBV5-6 with TRBJ1-2; D perhaps matches TRBD1 (5 bases). The CDR3 runs 15 residues. V was shortened by 0 bases and J by 7 bases, with 16 bases between the two germline ends. The germline V gene has CDR1 SGHDT and CDR2 YYEEEE. The CDR3 loop is CASSLDNQPRGGYTF. The CDR3 DNA reads as TGTGCCAGCAGCTTGGACAACCAGCCAAGGGGTGGCTACACCTTC.

The chain is built from TRBV6-5 and TRBJ1-4; no reliable D call. Germline V gene data show CDR1 as MNHEY and CDR2 as SVGAGI. This CDR3 has 14 residues. V was trimmed by 5 bases and J by 7 bases, leaving 14 bases between them. CDR3 sequence: CASSTPGSAEKLFF. In nucleotides, the CDR3 is TGTGCCAGCAGTACTCCGGGATCCGCTGAAAAACTGTTTTTT.

The genes are TRBV5-4 and TRBJ2-7; 9 bases are a match to TRBD2. The CDR3 spans 16 residues. Germline loops: CDR1 SGHNT, CDR2 YYREEE (reference sequence). V lost 0 bases to trimming and J lost 3 bases; unmatched junction nucleotides: 7. The CDR3 reads CASSLDGASGIYEQYF. The CDR3 DNA is TGTGCCAGCAGCTTGGACGGAGCTAGCGGGATCTACGAGCAGTACTTC. The full variable domain, in which reference TRBV5-4 and TRBJ2-7 provide the parts outside the CDR3, is ETGVTQSPTHLIKTRGQQVTLRCSSQSGHNTVSWYQQALGQGPQFIFQYYREEENGRGNFPPRFSGLQFPNYSSELNVNALELDDSALYLCASSLDGASGIYEQYFGPGTRLTVT.

This chain links TRBV12-5 with TRBJ2-1; tentative D call: TRBD2 (5 bases). Trimming pared 2 bases from V and 12 bases from J, leaving 11 bases between. Germline V gives CDR1 LGHNT, CDR2 FRNRAP. The CDR3 spans 12 residues. The CDR3 DNA reads as TGTGCTAGTGGTTTGTGGGGAGTAGGGCAGTTCTTC. This sequence encodes CASGLWGVGQFF.

This clone was counted a single time. This sequence joins TRBV10-3 and TRBJ2-2; 7 bases align to TRBD1. This CDR3 has 15 amino acids. Germline CDR1 is ENHRY and CDR2 is SYGVKD. V lost 10 bases and J lost 3; bases outside the gene matches: 11. CDR3 loop: CATKPGTVYTGELFF. CDR3 sequence (DNA): TGTGCCACCAAACCGGGGACAGTTTACACCGGGGAGCTGTTTTTT.